These 7 T cell receptor beta chains were sequenced from one sample in a study of blood T cell repertoires in COVID-19. Sequencing was performed with immunoSEQ multiplex PCR; in TCRdb, only in-frame clones are kept and a portion is missing. The sample includes 150,000 to 200,000 clones, around nine tenths of them seen just once. Sequenced input: peripheral blood. The receptors were gathered from a man between 70 and 80 years old with acute or convalescent COVID-19.

The rearrangement uses TRBV29-1 and TRBJ2-3; D is undetermined. CDR3 length equals 14 residues. The germline V gene has CDR1 SQVTM and CDR2 ANQGSEA. V was shortened by 6 bases and J by 7 bases, with 20 bases between the two germline ends. CDR3 in DNA: TGCAGCGTCTCTGAGGCGAGCCCGGAGAATACGCAGTATTTT. Translation: CSVSEASPENTQYF.

This chain links TRBV24-1 with TRBJ1-2; a weak D match, TRBD1 (6 bases). CDR3 length: 12 amino acids. With 6 bases removed from V and 6 bases from J, the gap between germline ends came to 10 bases. Per germline, CDR1 KGHDR and CDR2 SFDVKD. The CDR3 bases are TGTGCCACCAGTCCCAGGGGAAATGGCTACACCTTC. Translated: CATSPRGNGYTF.

The rearrangement links TRBV7-6 to TRBJ1-5; 9 positions match TRBD1. V was pared by 5 bases and J by 0 bases, with 11 bases of the junction left unmatched. In germline, CDR1 is SGHVS, CDR2 FNYEAQ. The CDR3 loop spans 18 amino acids. Written as DNA, the CDR3 is TGTGCCAGCAGCCCCCGGGACAGGGCTCCCTATAGCAATCAGCCCCAGCATTTT. Its protein is CASSPRDRAPYSNQPQHF.

This sequence joins TRBV4-3 and TRBJ2-4; D perhaps matches TRBD2 (6 bases). V was cut by 0 bases and J by 7 bases, with 13 bases left in between. CDR1 and CDR2 (germline): LGHNA, YSLEER. The CDR3 extends over 15 amino acids. Written as DNA, the CDR3 is TGCGCCAGCAGCCAAGATCTCGGGGGAGTGAACATTCAGTACTTC. This codes for CASSQDLGGVNIQYF.

V and J are TRBV5-1 and TRBJ2-5; unclear D gene. Germline V gives CDR1 SGHRS, CDR2 YFSETQ. This CDR3 is built from 13 residues. The V and J ends lost 5 bases and 3 bases respectively, with 11 bases between them. Written as DNA, the CDR3 is TGCGCCAGCAGTGCGGCGGTAAAAGAGACCCAGTACTTC. It translates to CASSAAVKETQYF.

The sample holds a few counts of this clone. The chain is built from TRBV19 and TRBJ1-5; the D is unclear. From germline, CDR1 is LNHDA and CDR2 SQIVND (reference sequence). Trimming took off 5 bases at V and 3 bases at J, with 11 bases between the two ends. This CDR3 contains 14 residues. The CDR3 loop reads CASSPTEVNQPQHF. The CDR3 DNA reads TGTGCCAGTAGTCCAACTGAAGTCAATCAGCCCCAGCATTTT.

The rearrangement uses TRBV6-6 and TRBJ1-2; D not certain. The V end was cut by 4 bases, the J end by 4 bases, with 7 bases between. The CDR3 is 12 amino acids. CDR1 MNHNY and CDR2 SVGAGI come from the germline V gene (reference sequence). The CDR3 bases are TGTGCCAGCAGTTCGGGAGGCTATGGCTACACCTTC. Translating it yields CASSSGGYGYTF.